The subject of this entry is one T cell receptor beta chain. Its antigen target is currently unknown. There are no base qualities to consult, and no much larger clone falls within one base. The data were obtained in a study of blood T cell repertoires in COVID-19 (dated by TCRdb to 2018 to 2021). Broadly, across the study: The collaborator samples originated in the United States, Italy and Spain and spanned the acute and convalescent phases of COVID-19. The sample metadata nearly always contained a de-identified subject ID, COVID-19 status, age in years and sex. The dataset comprised deeply sampled blood TCRbeta repertoires from subjects exposed to, actively infected with, or recovered from COVID-19. Where HLA class I and class II types were available, the types were taken from metadata supplied by the sample provider, not from assay-based typing. The samples were drawn from the first 160 participants of the ongoing ImmuneRACE study and from 1,254 subjects provided by 6 global collaborators. The prospective study material was composed of cDNA or gDNA derived from T cells, B-cell-depleted T cells, or PBMCs. A freely available public database, intended as a resource for researchers studying the immune response to SARS-CoV-2, is where the repertoires were released.

On the study overall, not on this receptor specifically: The amount of clinical and demographic metadata varied by source and participant and was provided uncurated.

TCRbeta CDR3 regions were amplified from genomic DNA using the immunoSEQ Assay, a bias-controlled multiplex PCR. For the original study's pipeline: Nucleated cell counts per sample were estimated from amplification of reference gene primers within the assay. To quantify the absolute abundance of each unique TCRbeta CDR3 rearrangement, sequence reads were collapsed and filtered. Productive Simpson clonality was computed per sample as the square root of Simpson's diversity index over productive rearrangements. This immuneACCESS table, as held by TCRdb, lists in-frame sequences with V and J called but not all clones. Of the missing ones, under half trace to an unresolved V gene in checked studies; the others have no known cause. V and J calls and clone size are copied from that table; D and trimming were computed from the DNA. For this sample there are about 80,000 clones; approximately 82% appear just once. The ten largest clones capture roughly 10% of the sample.

The CDR3 spans 17 residues, from the cysteine through the phenylalanine. The only DNA kept is the CDR3, 51 bases in frame from the first base. Trimming removed 1 base from V and 0 bases from J; the gene matches leave 6 bases unexplained. Via the germline V gene, CDR1 is SGHVS and CDR2 FQNEAQ. Whole blood was collected in K2EDTA tubes by collaborating institutions according to the institutions' own protocols. For TCRbeta analysis, collaborator samples were shipped as frozen whole blood, as isolated PBMCs, or as DNA extracted from either sample type. Rearrangement joined TRBV7-8 to TRBJ2-1; the junction holds 7 bases that match TRBD2. The source is a human donor in a cohort sampled during active COVID-19. The sequencing input was peripheral blood. The nucleotide sequence is TGTGCCAGCAGCTTAGAGGGCCTAGCGGCCTCCTACAATGAGCAGTTCTTC. It is translated as CASSLEGLAASYNEQFF.